What follows describes a single TCR beta chain. What antigen it recognizes has not been identified. Within one base of it there is no much larger clone, and no base qualities were kept. Patients with a history of autoimmune disease or receiving systemic immunosuppression were excluded from the trial. Peripheral blood for TCR sequencing was collected from all dose cohorts at baseline, on cycle 4 day 1, and on cycle 7 day 1. Samples came from an open-label, multicenter, first-in-human phase I dose-escalation trial of ivuxolimab. The trial enrolled adults with locally advanced or metastatic head and neck squamous cell, hepatocellular, melanoma or renal cell carcinoma. Before TCR sequencing, CD4+ T cells and CD8+ T cells were sorted from peripheral blood as separate populations. The data stem from a study of OX40 agonist ivuxolimab in advanced cancers. A note on the overall study: The costimulatory receptor OX40 (CD134) was targeted by ivuxolimab, a fully human IgG2 agonistic monoclonal antibody. In the dose-escalation cohort, 75% to 85% of patients were male, and the mean age was around 65 years with a range of about 20 to 79. Of the 50 or so patients in dose escalation, about 20 had hepatocellular carcinoma, around 15 had melanoma, 9 had renal cell carcinoma and 9 had head and neck cancer. The purpose of peripheral TCRbeta sequencing was to test whether ivuxolimab changed TCR sequence diversity and led to clonal T-cell expansion. Prior anti-PD-1, anti-PD-L1 or anti-CTLA-4 therapy was permitted, and checkpoint inhibitors had been received by 30% to 40% of dose-escalation patients. The paper reports the monotherapy dose-escalation portion (N of about 51 patients) of the phase I ivuxolimab trial. Intravenous ivuxolimab was administered to patients every 2 weeks at six dose levels: 0.01, 0.1, 0.3, 1.5, 3 and 10 mg/kg. Partial responses occurred in three dose-escalation patients, of whom one had hepatocellular carcinoma and two had cutaneous melanoma.

To sequence the TCRbeta CDR3 region, genomic DNA was isolated from the sorted cells. The immunoSEQ Assay was used for sequencing of TCRbeta CDR3 regions. TCRdb took over this immuneACCESS table, retaining in-frame rearrangements with V and J assigned. Such tables are incomplete; in checked studies, under half of the missing clones stem from an unresolved V gene, and the remainder is unexplained. Within this sample are approximately 60,000 clones, with roughly 82% of them counted one time only. The biggest ten clones account for roughly 6.3% of the sample. Study-wide conclusions, independent of this receptor: At doses of 0.1 to 3.0 mg/kg, clonal expansion of both CD4+ and CD8+ T cells in blood was seen between baseline and week 6. In the 0.1-3.0 mg/kg groups, partial responders were among the patients with the lowest normalized peripheral clonal expansion, particularly in CD8+ T cells. Low levels of normalized T-cell clonal expansion were also seen in some patients who did not respond. After ivuxolimab, more expanded clones were found on average in CD8+ T cells than in CD4+ T cells. The antigen specificity of the clonally expanded peripheral T cells was not determined.

The CDR3 measures 16 amino acids from cysteine to phenylalanine. Only the CDR3 DNA is retained, 48 bases long and in frame from the first base. Rearrangement joined TRBV1 to TRBJ1-1. TRBV1 is termed a pseudogene. This clonotype originated in an adult with an advanced solid tumor such as melanoma, head and neck, liver or kidney cancer. Sequences were derived from CD4+ or CD8+ T cells sorted from blood, sampled in a trial of the OX40 agonist ivuxolimab. The CDR3 region reads CTSSPLGFDMNTEAFF. The bases are TGCACCAGCAGCCCCCTGGGATTTGATATGAACACTGAAGCTTTCTTT.